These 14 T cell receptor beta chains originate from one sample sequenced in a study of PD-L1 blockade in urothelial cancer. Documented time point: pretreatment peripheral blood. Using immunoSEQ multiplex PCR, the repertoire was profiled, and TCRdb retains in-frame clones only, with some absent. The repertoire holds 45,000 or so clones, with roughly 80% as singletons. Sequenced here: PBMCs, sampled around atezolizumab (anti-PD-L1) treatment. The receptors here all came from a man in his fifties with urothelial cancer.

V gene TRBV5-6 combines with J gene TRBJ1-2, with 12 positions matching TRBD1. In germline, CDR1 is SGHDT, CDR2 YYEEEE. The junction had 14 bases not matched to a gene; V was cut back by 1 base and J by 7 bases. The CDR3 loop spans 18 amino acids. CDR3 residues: CASSLTPQPGQGAGGYTF. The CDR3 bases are TGTGCCAGCAGCTTGACCCCTCAACCGGGACAGGGGGCTGGTGGCTACACCTTC.

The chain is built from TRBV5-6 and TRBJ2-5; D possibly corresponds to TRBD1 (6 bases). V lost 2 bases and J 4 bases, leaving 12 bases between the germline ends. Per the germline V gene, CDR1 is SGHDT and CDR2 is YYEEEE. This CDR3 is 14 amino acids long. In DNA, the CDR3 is TGTGCCAGCAGCTTTGCGCAGGGGCGAGAGACCCAGTACTTC. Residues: CASSFAQGRETQYF. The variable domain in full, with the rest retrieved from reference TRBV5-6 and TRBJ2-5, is DAGVTQSPTHLIKTRGQQVTLRCSPKSGHDTVSWYQQALGQGPQFIFQYYEEEERQRGNFPDRFSGHQFPNYSSELNVNALLLGDSALYLCASSFAQGRETQYFGPGTRLLVL.

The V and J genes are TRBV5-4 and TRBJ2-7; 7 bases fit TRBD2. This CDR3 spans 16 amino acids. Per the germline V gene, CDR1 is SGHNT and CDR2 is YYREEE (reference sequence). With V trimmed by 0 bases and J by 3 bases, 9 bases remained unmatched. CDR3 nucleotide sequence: TGTGCCAGCAGCTTGGTGGCCGGGGAGGGAGGCTACGAGCAGTACTTC. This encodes CASSLVAGEGGYEQYF.

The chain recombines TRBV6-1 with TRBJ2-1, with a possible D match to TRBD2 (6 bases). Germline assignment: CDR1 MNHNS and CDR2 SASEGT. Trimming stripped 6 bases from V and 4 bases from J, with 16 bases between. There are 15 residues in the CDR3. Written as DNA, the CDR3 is TGTGCCAGCAGAAACTCCGGGGGAGCTTACAATGAGCAGTTCTTC. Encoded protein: CASRNSGGAYNEQFF.

CDR3: CASSVVERASYNEQFF. The CDR3 nucleotides are TGTGCCAGCAGCGTAGTCGAGCGGGCCTCCTACAATGAGCAGTTCTTC. V usage is TRBV9 and J usage is TRBJ2-1; D perhaps matches TRBD2 (6 bases). The V end was cut by 0 bases, the J end by 0 bases, with 10 bases between. Germline-derived CDR1 and CDR2 are SGDLS and YYNGEE. The length of the CDR3 is 16 residues.

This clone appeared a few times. CDR3 DNA sequence: TGCAGCGCTCGGACAGGGGCGGCTAACTATGGCTACACCTTC. This gives the protein CSARTGAANYGYTF. The J gene is TRBJ1-2, the V gene TRBV29-1; 9 nucleotides agree with TRBD1. Germline V gene data show CDR1 as SQVTM and CDR2 as ANQGSEA. V shed 7 bases and J 0 bases; nucleotides not matched to a gene: 6. The CDR3 contains 14 residues.

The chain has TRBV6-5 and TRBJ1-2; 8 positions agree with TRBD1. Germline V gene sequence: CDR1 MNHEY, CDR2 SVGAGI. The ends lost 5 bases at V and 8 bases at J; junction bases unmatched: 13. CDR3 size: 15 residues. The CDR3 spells CASSPGQGRAEGYTF. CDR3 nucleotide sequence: TGTGCCAGCAGTCCAGGACAGGGTCGGGCGGAAGGCTACACCTTC.

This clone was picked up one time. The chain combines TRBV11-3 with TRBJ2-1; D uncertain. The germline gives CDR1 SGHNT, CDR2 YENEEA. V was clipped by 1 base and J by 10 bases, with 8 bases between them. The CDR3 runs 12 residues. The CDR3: CASSLAGGEQFF. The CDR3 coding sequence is TGTGCCAGCAGCTTAGCAGGTGGAGAGCAGTTCTTC.

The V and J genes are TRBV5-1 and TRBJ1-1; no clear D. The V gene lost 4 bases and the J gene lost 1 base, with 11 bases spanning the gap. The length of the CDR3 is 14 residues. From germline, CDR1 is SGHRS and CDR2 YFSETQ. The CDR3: CASSPWATNTEAFF. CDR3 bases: TGCGCCAGCAGCCCGTGGGCCACGAACACTGAAGCTTTCTTT.

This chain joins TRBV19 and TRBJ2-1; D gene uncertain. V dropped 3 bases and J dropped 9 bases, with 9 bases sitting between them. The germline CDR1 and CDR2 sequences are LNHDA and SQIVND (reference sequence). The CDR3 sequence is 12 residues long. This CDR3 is CASSIRVSEQFF. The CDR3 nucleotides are TGTGCCAGTAGTATTCGGGTGAGTGAGCAGTTCTTC.

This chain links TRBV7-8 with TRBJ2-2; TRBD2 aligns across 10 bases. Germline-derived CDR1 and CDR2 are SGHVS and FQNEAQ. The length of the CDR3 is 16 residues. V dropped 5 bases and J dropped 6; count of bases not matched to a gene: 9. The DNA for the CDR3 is TGTGCCAGCAGCCCAAGCGGGAGGGCAGGTCCCGGGGAGCTGTTTTTT. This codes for CASSPSGRAGPGELFF. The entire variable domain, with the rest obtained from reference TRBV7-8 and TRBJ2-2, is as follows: GAGVSQSPRYKVAKRGQDVALRCDPISGHVSLFWYQQALGQGPEFLTYFQNEAQLDKSGLPSDRFFAERPEGSVSTLKIQRTQQEDSAVYLCASSPSGRAGPGELFFGEGSRLTVL.

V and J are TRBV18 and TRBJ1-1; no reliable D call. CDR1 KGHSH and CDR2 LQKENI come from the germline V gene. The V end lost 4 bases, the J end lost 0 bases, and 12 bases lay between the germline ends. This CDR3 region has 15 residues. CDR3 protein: CASSRNSNVNTEAFF. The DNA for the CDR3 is TGTGCCAGCTCACGAAACTCTAATGTGAACACTGAAGCTTTCTTT.

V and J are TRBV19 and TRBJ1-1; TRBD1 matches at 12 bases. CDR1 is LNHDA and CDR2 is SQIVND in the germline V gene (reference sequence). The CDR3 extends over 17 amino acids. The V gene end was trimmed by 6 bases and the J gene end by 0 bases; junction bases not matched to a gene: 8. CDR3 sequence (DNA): TGTGCCAGTAGGCTCGGGACAGGGGGCGGAATGAACACTGAAGCTTTCTTT. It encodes CASRLGTGGGMNTEAFF.

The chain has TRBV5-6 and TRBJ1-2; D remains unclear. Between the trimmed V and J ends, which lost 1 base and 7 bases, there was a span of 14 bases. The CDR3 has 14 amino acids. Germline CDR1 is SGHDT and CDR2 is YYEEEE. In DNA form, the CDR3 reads TGTGCCAGCAGCTTGAGAGCCGGGGTTGGTGGCTACACCTTC. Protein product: CASSLRAGVGGYTF.